This TCR beta chain was profiled in a study of vaccination and CD4 T cells after COVID-19. Study overall: The study drew post-COVID samples a median approximately 100 days after diagnosis (range 35 to 161).

Per the germline V gene, CDR1 is MNHNS and CDR2 is SASEGT. The V end was cut by 7 bases, the J end by 2 bases, with 3 bases between. CDR3 size: 11 residues. Treatment of the sample: roughly ten-day PBMC culture with coronavirus spike peptide pools or control peptides (ViraFEST assay). About this clonotype: The antigen remains undetermined.

Sequence data for DNA of cultured CD4+ T cells were generated by the Oncomine TCR Beta short-read assay. MiXCR was run by TCRdb on the PCR reads, yielding one entry per CDR3 protein. This sample has under 20,000 distinct CDR3 sequences; around 50% occur once, and the top ten carry 9.6%. The chain is built from TRBV6-1 and TRBJ1-3; D gene unclear. The sequence came from a human donor who had recovered from COVID-19. The sequencing sample was made of CD4+ T cells from blood, cultured in vitro. This CDR3 is CASKTGNTIYF. In nucleotides, the CDR3 is TGTGCCAGCAAAACTGGAAACACCATATATTTT.